The sample holds one count of the clone carrying this T cell receptor beta chain. Antigen unknown. The V gene's germline CDR1 is ENHRY and CDR2 SYGVKD. The CDR3 runs 12 residues. V dropped 7 bases and J dropped 5 bases, with 8 bases sitting between them. Unique molecular identifiers featured in each of the TCR beta cDNA libraries. When about 0.9 to 10 million T cells were used, they gave some 520,000 cDNA molecules. TCRdb reprocessed the PCR reads via MiXCR and lists one record per CDR3 protein. The table has more than 450,000 distinct CDR3 sequences, roughly 47% seen once; the top ten hold more than 1.5%. These data come from a study of post-analysis software for immune sequencing data. As for the study in general: Recorded disease courses covered relapsing-remitting, secondary progressive and progressive-relapsing multiple sclerosis. Some patients had no subtype annotation. Findings and caveats of the study: Relative to controls, patients had about five TRBV segments at higher frequency, with TRBV5-6, TRBV5-1 and TRBV20-1 among these.

V is TRBV10-3 and J is TRBJ2-2; D remains unclear. Sequenced: blood. The sequence derives from a girl under 18 with multiple sclerosis. The CDR3 protein is CAIMLGTGELFF. The DNA for the CDR3 is TGTGCCATCATGTTGGGGACCGGGGAGCTGTTTTTT.